The following is a T cell receptor beta chain sequence with its context. The antigen is not known. The data derive from a study of human T cells and chemical hapten exposure. About the research overall: Per-sample variation in TCR yield stemmed mainly from small pooled library volume differences.

Individual cDNA molecules each carried unique molecular identifiers attached by the library. As originally analysed: Samples had a median of around 91,000 TCRs, ranging roughly 23,224 to 690,600. TCRdb fed the reads into MiXCR, producing one record per CDR3 protein. The V and J calls and clone size come from TCRdb's table, not from the authors' own analysis. The sample has about 120,000 distinct CDR3 sequences; about 7.7% are singletons. Notes on the study in general: Unchanged with DPC sensitization were TCRs above 1 in 1000 frequency.

The CDR3 runs to 14 residues. From germline, CDR1 is SGHNT and CDR2 YYREEE (reference sequence). Trimming removed 2 bases at V and 3 bases at J, with 9 bases between. Extraction yielded total RNA from whole blood (unfractionated). Sequences were obtained from whole blood. The V and J genes are TRBV5-4 and TRBJ2-1; D possibly corresponds to TRBD1 (6 bases). The source is a human donor in good health. Some clones in this sample may be carry-over from other donors' samples. CDR3 nucleotides: TGTGCCAGCAGCTTACAGGGTAGCTACAATGAGCAGTTCTTC. This sequence encodes CASSLQGSYNEQFF.